This paragraph reports one T cell receptor beta chain. The target antigen is unknown. Data came from immunoSEQ multiplex PCR; TCRdb stores just in-frame clones and leaves some out. The sample holds 190,000 or so clones; roughly 80% are singletons and the top ten take roughly 2.8%. These data originate in a study of cytomegalovirus exposure and HLA in healthy donors. Looking at the study overall: The 110 or so validation repertoires used the same platform as the roughly 670 first-cohort repertoires, a later analysis reported.

The study's findings and limits: Three chains linked to CMV were shown in vitro to be specific for CMV antigens. Researchers counted around 180 TCR beta chains as cytomegalovirus-associated. According to a subsequent analysis, TCR clusters from the first cohort were inclined to appear together in the roughly 120 validation repertoires.

The sample was PBMCs. The TCR was taken from a woman aged 18-29 years in good health and CMV-seropositive.

The CDR3: CASSLIASGPYNEQFF. CDR3 DNA sequence: TGTGCCAGCAGCTTAATCGCTAGCGGGCCCTACAATGAGCAGTTCTTC. The chain combines TRBV7-6 with TRBJ2-1; 8 nucleotides line up with TRBD2. The CDR3 extends over 16 amino acids. Germline V lookup: CDR1 SGHVS, CDR2 FNYEAQ. V trimming: 2 bases; J trimming: 2 bases; junction bases outside the gene matches: 5.